This T cell receptor (beta chain) was sequenced for a study of T cell clonotyping in hematopoietic cell transplantation. General study results and limits: Recipient TCR diversity dropped after transplant; expanded clonotypes rose from day 30 to 180. CD4 and CD8 repertoire contributions could not be separated without sorting. Few recipient clonotypes overlapped donors; over 95% were de novo at given depth.

There are a few counts of this clone. Its cognate antigen is unknown. The table came from immunoSEQ multiplex PCR; TCRdb's copy has only in-frame clones and leaves some out. In the table there are approximately 11,000 clones, 40% to 65% of which are singletons. The CDR3 is 11 amino acids. Germline V gene data show CDR1 as SNHLY and CDR2 as FYNNEI. V dropped 6 bases and J dropped 6 bases, with 9 bases sitting between them. The material was peripheral blood mononuclear cells, obtained 100 days after allogeneic stem cell transplant. The V call is TRBV2, the J call TRBJ2-7, with D possibly matching TRBD2 (5 bases). This sequence was found in a female patient in her 50s who had an allogeneic stem cell transplant from an unrelated donor, so the T cells may come from the graft donor. Some clones in this sample may be carry-over from other donors' samples. CDR3 loop: CASREAAEQYF. CDR3 bases: TGTGCCAGCAGGGAGGCAGCCGAGCAGTACTTC.